These T cell receptor beta chains were read from a single sample in a study of T cells after yellow fever vaccination. TCRdb processed the 5' RACE reads anew with MiXCR; each CDR3 protein has one entry. The top ten hold approximately 15% of the sample, which has approximately 600,000 distinct CDR3 sequences, 12% seen once. The specimen was PBMCs, collected on the day of the yellow fever booster vaccination. Every receptor here comes from a man aged 25 to 40 who received the YFV17D yellow fever vaccine. Each CDR3 is given with its conserved first and last residue. The D gene is left open where the match is weak. Size values are once, few and many counts, or a class for expanded clones, and some rows have none.

d_call j_call clone_size v_call cdr3_aa cdr3_nt
NA TRBJ2-2 NA TRBV5-1 CASYSDKTNTGELFF TGCGCCAGCTATAGTGACAAAACGAACACCGGGGAGCTGTTTTTT
NA TRBJ1-6 NA TRBV3-1 CATNQGQFGSPLHF TGTGCCACCAACCAAGGACAGTTCGGTTCACCCCTCCACTTT
NA TRBJ1-1 NA TRBV1 CTSSHSVSGTNGGTEAFF TGCACCAGCAGCCATTCTGTATCCGGGACAAACGGTGGCACTGAAGCTTTCTTT
TRBD1 TRBJ2-4 NA TRBV10-2 CASSMDRGLVAGKKNIQYF TGCGCCAGCAGTATGGACAGGGGGCTCGTAGCGGGGAAGAAAAACATTCAGTACTTC
NA TRBJ1-5 few TRBV29-1 CSVGPQPQHF TGCAGCGTTGGGCCCCAGCCCCAGCATTTT
TRBD2 TRBJ2-7 few TRBV27 CASSLSTSPEQYF TGTGCCAGCAGTTTATCGACTAGCCCCGAGCAGTACTTC
NA TRBJ2-2 NA TRBV19 CASSITGTSGGELFF TGTGCCAGTAGTATCACCGGGACCTCAGGAGGGGAGCTGTTTTTT
NA TRBJ1-1 few TRBV5-1 CASSRGHSNTEAFF TGCGCCAGCAGCCGGGGACATTCGAACACTGAAGCTTTCTTT
NA TRBJ2-7 NA TRBV21-1 CASSGRHEQYF TGTGCCAGCAGCGGACGACACGAGCAGTACTTC
NA TRBJ2-6 NA TRBV5-6 CASSPGVGANVLTF TGTGCCAGCAGTCCAGGGGTCGGGGCCAACGTCCTGACTTTC
NA TRBJ2-2 NA TRBV11-2 CASSLFGGGELFF TGTGCCAGCAGCCTCTTTGGTGGGGGGGAGCTGTTTTTT